The rows below give T cell receptor beta chains drawn from one sample of a study of graft-versus-host responses after intestinal transplantation. Produced via immunoSEQ multiplex PCR; TCRdb's table is partial and in-frame only. The sample has over 100,000 clones, about 95% seen once. No antigen has been identified for these receptors. Here the sequenced sample was unstimulated CD8+ T cells sorted from spleen or lymph node cells, taken before intestinal transplant. Source of these receptors: a human donor who received an intestinal transplant. The CDR3 runs from the conserved cysteine through the conserved F or W. The D gene is left open where the match is weak. Part of the rows lack a size; the others show once, few, many or a class for expanded clones.

. TRBD1 TRBJ1-1 TRBV9 TGTGCCAGCAGCGGGGGACAGATGAACACTGAAGCTTTCTTT CASSGGQMNTEAFF
. TRBD2 TRBJ2-3 TRBV10-3 TGTGCCATCAGTGCCCCTAGCGGGATGAAGGACACAGATACGCAGTATTTT CAISAPSGMKDTDTQYF
. . TRBJ1-1 TRBV6-5 TGTGCCAGCAGCTATCTGAACACTGAAGCTTTCTTT CASSYLNTEAFF
. TRBD2 TRBJ2-7 TRBV18 TGTGCCAGCTCACCCACCGGTCTAGCGGACCTCTACGAGCAGTACTTC CASSPTGLADLYEQYF
. . TRBJ1-2 TRBV28 TGTGCCAGCAGTTTAAGCCGGGGAACTTATGGCTACACCTTC CASSLSRGTYGYTF
. . TRBJ1-4 TRBV15 TGTGCCACCAGCAGAGAGGGCAAGTCTAATGAAAAACTGTTTTTT CATSREGKSNEKLFF
few TRBD1 TRBJ2-2 TRBV7-2 TGTGCCAGCAGCTTAGCCGGCTACAGGGGGTTCGGGGAGCTGTTTTTT CASSLAGYRGFGELFF
. . TRBJ2-7 TRBV28 TGTGCCAGCAGTTTAGGCAGGGAGCAGTACTTC CASSLGREQYF
. TRBD1 TRBJ2-7 TRBV5-1 TGCGCCAGCAGCTTGGAAGGGTGGGACAGCTCCTACGAGCAGTACTTC CASSLEGWDSSYEQYF
. TRBD1 TRBJ1-1 TRBV6-1 TGTGCCAGCAGTGGACGGGGACAGGGGGGAAGAGGGAGCACTGAAGCTTTCTTT CASSGRGQGGRGSTEAFF
. . TRBJ1-1 TRBV27 TGTGCCAGCAGTTTAGCCACCTCTGGGTTGTCTGAAGCTTTCTTT CASSLATSGLSEAFF
. . TRBJ2-7 TRBV23-1 TGCGCCAGCACTCCCAACGGGGAAAGCTCCTACGAGCAGTACTTC CASTPNGESSYEQYF
once . TRBJ1-1 TRBV30 TGTGCCTGGAGTGACAGGGAACCCCCCGAAGCTTTCTTT CAWSDREPPEAFF
. TRBD2 TRBJ2-1 TRBV11-1 TGTGCCAGTCGACTAGCGGGGTACAATGAGCAGTTCTTC CASRLAGYNEQFF
. TRBD1 TRBJ2-1 TRBV7-6 TGTGCCAGCAGCCCCCCGGGACAGTACAATGAGCAGTTCTTC CASSPPGQYNEQFF
. TRBD2 TRBJ2-7 TRBV7-9 TGTGCCAGCAGTTCCGACTACAGGCTAGCGGGAACCTACGAGCAGTACTTC CASSSDYRLAGTYEQYF
. TRBD1 TRBJ2-7 TRBV27 TGTGCCAGCAGTGTGGGACAGGGTGCCTACGAGCAGTACTTC CASSVGQGAYEQYF
. TRBD2 TRBJ2-2 TRBV10-2 TGCGCCAGCAGTGAGCCGATGCGGGGGACCGGGGAGCTGTTTTTT CASSEPMRGTGELFF
. . TRBJ1-5 TRBV5-6 TGTGCCAGCAGCTTGGGGAATCAGCCCCAGCATTTT CASSLGNQPQHF
. TRBD1 TRBJ1-2 TRBV9 TGTGCCAGCAGCCCAGACAGGGAGGGTTGGGCTAACTATGGCTACACCTTC CASSPDREGWANYGYTF
. . TRBJ2-3 TRBV27 TGTGCCAGCAGTTTGAACGGTCCCACAGATACGCAGTATTTT CASSLNGPTDTQYF
. . TRBJ2-1 TRBV29-1 TGCAGCGGGGACGGAAACTACAATGAGCAGTTCTTC CSGDGNYNEQFF
. TRBD1 TRBJ1-1 TRBV5-6 TGTGCCAGCAGCCCAGCCGGGACAGTAAACACTGAAGCTTTCTTT CASSPAGTVNTEAFF
. . TRBJ2-1 TRBV4-3 TGCGCCAGCAGCCAAGATGAGATAGCGGAATACAATGAGCAGTTCTTC CASSQDEIAEYNEQFF
. . TRBJ1-5 TRBV7-6 TGTGCCAGCAGCTTAGGAGGGGCCGCGCTCAATCAGCCCCAGCATTTT CASSLGGAALNQPQHF
. TRBD1 TRBJ2-7 TRBV13 TGTGCCAGCAGCTTAGGTCACGGGACAGCTTACTTC CASSLGHGTAYF
. . TRBJ2-7 TRBV19 TGTGCCAGTAGTATAGTACAGGGCCACTCCTACGAGCAGTACTTC CASSIVQGHSYEQYF
. TRBD2 TRBJ2-7 TRBV15 TGTGCCACCAGCAGCGGGACTAGCGGGAGTGGCTCCTACGAGCAGTACTTC CATSSGTSGSGSYEQYF
. TRBD1 TRBJ2-7 TRBV27 TGTGCCAGCAGTTCCCCCGACAGGGATCAAGACGAGCAGTACTTC CASSSPDRDQDEQYF
. TRBD1 TRBJ2-6 TRBV28 TGTGCCAGCAGTCAAATACAGGGGGTCCGCTCTGGGGCCAACGTCCTGACTTTC CASSQIQGVRSGANVLTF
once . TRBJ2-1 TRBV7-3 TGTGCCAGCAGCTTAGGGCTAGGAGACTACAATGAGCAGTTCTTC CASSLGLGDYNEQFF
. . TRBJ2-7 TRBV13 TGTGCCAGCAGCAGGGGACTCTACGAGCAGTACTTC CASSRGLYEQYF
. TRBD2 TRBJ2-1 TRBV5-4 TGTGCCAGCAGCCTGACTAGCGGGAGGGACAATGAGCAGTTCTTC CASSLTSGRDNEQFF
. . TRBJ2-1 TRBV7-9 TGTGCCAGCAGCTCGTGGGACAATGAGCAGTTCTTC CASSSWDNEQFF
. . TRBJ2-6 TRBV19 TGTGCCAGTAGTGCCGGTGGGGCCAACGTCCTGACTTTC CASSAGGANVLTF
once . TRBJ2-3 TRBV15 TGTGCCACCAGCAGAGTAATCACTTCTAGCGCAGATACGCAGTATTTT CATSRVITSSADTQYF
. TRBD2 TRBJ2-1 TRBV28 TGTGCCTCACACTGGACTAGCGGGTTCTACAATGAGCAGTTCTTC CASHWTSGFYNEQFF
. . TRBJ2-1 TRBV5-1 TGCGCCAGCAACGACGACGGGAATGAGCAGTTCTTC CASNDDGNEQFF
. . TRBJ2-5 TRBV19 TGTGCCAGTCTCCCCCAGGTCCAAGAGACCCAGTACTTC CASLPQVQETQYF
. . TRBJ1-5 TRBV4-1 TGCGCCAGCAGCCACCAGGGTAACGCATTATATCAGCCCCAGCATTTT CASSHQGNALYQPQHF
. TRBD1 TRBJ1-2 TRBV7-9 TGTGCCAGCAGCCTCTTTGACAGGGGTGAAGGCTACACCTTC CASSLFDRGEGYTF
once TRBD2 TRBJ2-1 TRBV10-2 TGCGCCAGCAGTGATTCTAGCGGGAGCCCAAATGAGCAGTTCTTC CASSDSSGSPNEQFF
. . TRBJ2-3 TRBV19 TGTGCCAGTAGTATCCGGGACACCAGCACAGATACGCAGTATTTT CASSIRDTSTDTQYF
. TRBD1 TRBJ2-7 TRBV9 TGTGCCAGCAGCGAGGGGGGACAGGGTTACGAGCAGTACTTC CASSEGGQGYEQYF
. . TRBJ2-5 TRBV5-1 TGCGCCAGCAGCTTGCCCGTCAACCAAGAGACCCAGTACTTC CASSLPVNQETQYF
. TRBD2 TRBJ2-3 TRBV11-2 TGTGCCAGCAGCTTAGTTAGCGGGAGGTTCGCAGATACGCAGTATTTT CASSLVSGRFADTQYF
. TRBD2 TRBJ2-7 TRBV19 TGTGCCAGTAGTATGACTAGCAATGGCTACGAGCAGTACTTC CASSMTSNGYEQYF
. TRBD2 TRBJ2-1 TRBV28 TGTGCCAGCAGTTTATTAAGCGGGAGGGAGCAGTTCTTC CASSLLSGREQFF
. TRBD1 TRBJ2-1 TRBV28 TGTGCCAGCAGTTTAACCGGGACAGATGAGCAGTTCTTC CASSLTGTDEQFF
. . TRBJ1-2 TRBV9 TGTGCCAGCAGCGTAGGGGGAGGGAACTATGGCTACACCTTC CASSVGGGNYGYTF
. . TRBJ1-5 TRBV27 TGTGCCAGCAGTTTATCCCACGTACAGCCCCAGCATTTT CASSLSHVQPQHF
. . TRBJ2-7 TRBV4-3 TGCGCCAGCAGCCATCCGGGACGTCGCTCCTACGAGCAGTACTTC CASSHPGRRSYEQYF
. . TRBJ2-7 TRBV6-6 TGTGCCAGCAGTTACTCGATCGTCTACGAGCAGTACTTC CASSYSIVYEQYF
. . TRBJ1-5 TRBV28 TGTGCCAGCAGTTTTGAGGGTGCTCGGATTGCGCCCCAGCATTTT CASSFEGARIAPQHF
. TRBD1 TRBJ2-7 TRBV6-5 TGTGCCAGCAGGCCGGGACAGGACTACGAGCAGTACTTC CASRPGQDYEQYF
. . TRBJ2-7 TRBV29-1 TGCAGCGTTGAAGGTAAAGGGGACACCTACGAGCAGTACTTC CSVEGKGDTYEQYF
. . TRBJ2-1 TRBV4-1 TGCGCCAGCAGCCAAGAACCGGACAGCCACAATGAGCAGTTCTTC CASSQEPDSHNEQFF